Listed here is a single T cell receptor (beta chain). Germline-derived CDR1 and CDR2 are KGHSH and LQKENI. V lost 4 bases and J lost 3, with 22 bases in between. This CDR3 is 17 amino acids long. This sample is part of a study of response to subunit inactivated influenza vaccine. TCRdb analysed the RT-PCR reads with MiXCR anew, one entry per CDR3 protein. The sample has some 500,000 distinct CDR3 sequences, approximately 17% seen once. Source: CD4+ T cells sorted from PBMCs, taken less than 30 months after vaccination. This receptor was identified in a man aged 50 to 69 who received an inactivated influenza vaccine. The chain combines TRBV18 with TRBJ2-7, with D perhaps matching TRBD1 or TRBD2 (5 bases each). Here the CDR3 reads CASSLFSTGTGNYEQYF. The CDR3 bases are TGTGCCAGCTCACTTTTTTCCACCGGGACGGGAAACTACGAGCAGTACTTC.